This paragraph reports one TCR beta chain. This sample stems from a study of blood T cell repertoires in COVID-19. About the study: T cells, B-cell-depleted T cells, or PBMCs supplied cDNA or gDNA.

CDR3 size: 18 residues. The germline V gene has CDR1 SGHRS and CDR2 YFSETQ. The trim removed 2 bases at V and 5 bases at J, leaving 11 bases unmatched. Per the authors' pipeline: Reference gene primer amplification in the assay estimated nucleated cell counts. The data were produced by immunoSEQ multiplex PCR, yet TCRdb's version contains in-frame clones alone and is incomplete. V and J calls and clone size are as listed in that table; D and trimming were resolved from the DNA. The data contain approximately 97,000 clones, about nine tenths of them singletons. Sequencing input: peripheral blood. The chain combines TRBV5-1 with TRBJ2-1; 12 bases agree with TRBD2. This clonotype was obtained from a young man with acute or convalescent COVID-19. In DNA, the CDR3 is TGCGCCAGCAGCTTCGTCCTAGCGGGGGGGCCGGTCGACAATGAGCAGTTCTTC. Its translation is CASSFVLAGGPVDNEQFF. Using reference TRBV5-1 and TRBJ2-1 for the parts outside the CDR3, the full variable domain is KAGVTQTPRYLIKTRGQQVTLSCSPISGHRSVSWYQQTPGQGLQFLFEYFSETQRNKGNFPGRFSGRQFSNSRSEMNVSTLELGDSALYLCASSFVLAGGPVDNEQFFGPGTRLTVL.